The sequence of this TCR beta chain was determined in a study of T cell responses to AZD1222 COVID-19 vaccine. Broader study findings: Targets within unmutated variant regions were reportedly found for nearly half of spike-specific TCRs.

CDR1 and CDR2 (germline): SGHDN, FVKESK. After removal of 8 bases from V and 7 bases from J, the junction contained 7 bases not matched to a gene. The CDR3 runs 15 residues. Here immunoSEQ multiplex PCR was the method, and the copy in TCRdb shows in-frame clones only, minus some. This sample carries roughly 53,000 clones, 70% to 85% of them seen once, and the ten largest clones take 25% to 30%. Turning to this clone: Its antigen remains unknown.

This TCR was recovered from an adult in good health. Specimen: peripheral blood, collected on day 0 of AZD1222 vaccination. The rearrangement links TRBV14 to TRBJ2-2; TRBD2 aligns across 13 bases. The CDR3 loop reads CASRTSGRAHGELFF. The CDR3 DNA is TGTGCCAGCCGTACTAGCGGGAGGGCCCACGGGGAGCTGTTTTTT. The full variable domain, its missing parts supplied by reference TRBV14 and TRBJ2-2, is EAGVTQFPSHSVIEKGQTVTLRCDPISGHDNLYWYRRVMGKEIKFLLHFVKESKQDESGMPNNRFLAERTGGTYSTLKVQPAELEDSGVYFCASRTSGRAHGELFFGEGSRLTVL.